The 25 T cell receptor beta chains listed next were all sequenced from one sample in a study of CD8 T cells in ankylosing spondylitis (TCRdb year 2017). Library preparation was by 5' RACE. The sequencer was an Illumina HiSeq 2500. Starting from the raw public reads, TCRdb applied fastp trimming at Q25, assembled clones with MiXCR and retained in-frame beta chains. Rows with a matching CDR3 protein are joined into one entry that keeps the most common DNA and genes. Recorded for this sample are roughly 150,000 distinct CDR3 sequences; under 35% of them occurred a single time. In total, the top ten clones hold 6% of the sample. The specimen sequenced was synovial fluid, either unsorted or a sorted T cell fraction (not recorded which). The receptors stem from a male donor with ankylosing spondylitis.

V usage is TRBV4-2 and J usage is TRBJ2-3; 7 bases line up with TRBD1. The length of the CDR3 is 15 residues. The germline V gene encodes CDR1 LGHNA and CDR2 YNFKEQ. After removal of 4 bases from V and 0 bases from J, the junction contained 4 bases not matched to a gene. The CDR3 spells CASSPGQASTDTQYF. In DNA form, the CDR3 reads TGTGCCAGCAGCCCCGGACAGGCTAGCACAGATACGCAGTATTTT.

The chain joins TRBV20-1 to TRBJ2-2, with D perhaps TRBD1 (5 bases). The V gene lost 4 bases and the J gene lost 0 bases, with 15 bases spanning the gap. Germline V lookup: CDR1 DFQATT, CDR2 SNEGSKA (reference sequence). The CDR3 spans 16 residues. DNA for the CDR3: TGCAGTGCTAAGGGGTCAGGAGTCGCGAACACCGGGGAGCTGTTTTTT. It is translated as CSAKGSGVANTGELFF.

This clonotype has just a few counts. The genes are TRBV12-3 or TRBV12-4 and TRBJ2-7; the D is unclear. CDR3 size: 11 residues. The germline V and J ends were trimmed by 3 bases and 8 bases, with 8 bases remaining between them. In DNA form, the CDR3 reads TGTGCCAGCAGTTTTAAACAGAAGCAGTACTTC. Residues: CASSFKQKQYF.

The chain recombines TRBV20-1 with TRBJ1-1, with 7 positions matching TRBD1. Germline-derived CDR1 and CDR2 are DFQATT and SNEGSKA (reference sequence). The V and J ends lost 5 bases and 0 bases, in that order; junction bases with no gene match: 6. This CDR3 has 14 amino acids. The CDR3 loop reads CSAGDSRMNTEAFF. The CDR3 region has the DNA TGCAGTGCTGGGGACAGCAGGATGAACACTGAAGCTTTCTTT.

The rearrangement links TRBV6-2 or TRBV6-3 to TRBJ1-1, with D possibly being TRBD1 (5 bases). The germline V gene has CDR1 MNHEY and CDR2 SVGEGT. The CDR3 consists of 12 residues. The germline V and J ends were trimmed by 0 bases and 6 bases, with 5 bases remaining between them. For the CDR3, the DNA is TGTGCCAGCAGTTACTCGGGGGCTGAAGCTTTCTTT. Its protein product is CASSYSGAEAFF.

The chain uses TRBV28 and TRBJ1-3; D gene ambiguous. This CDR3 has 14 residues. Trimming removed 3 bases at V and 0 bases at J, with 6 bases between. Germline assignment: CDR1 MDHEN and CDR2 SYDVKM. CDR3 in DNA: TGTGCCAGCAGTTTTCGGTACTCTGGAAACACCATATATTTT. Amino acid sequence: CASSFRYSGNTIYF.

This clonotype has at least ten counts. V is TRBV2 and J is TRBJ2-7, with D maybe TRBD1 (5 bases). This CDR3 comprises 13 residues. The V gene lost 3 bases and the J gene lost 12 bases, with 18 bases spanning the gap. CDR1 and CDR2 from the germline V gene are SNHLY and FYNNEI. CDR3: CASSDAQVFWGYF. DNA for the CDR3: TGTGCCAGCAGTGATGCACAGGTTTTCTGGGGGTACTTC. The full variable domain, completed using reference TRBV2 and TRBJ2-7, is EPEVTQTPSHQVTQMGQEVILRCVPISNHLYFYWYRQILGQKVEFLVSFYNNEISEKSEIFDDQFSVERPDGSNFTLKIRSTKLEDSAMYFCASSDAQVFWGYFGPGTRLTVT.

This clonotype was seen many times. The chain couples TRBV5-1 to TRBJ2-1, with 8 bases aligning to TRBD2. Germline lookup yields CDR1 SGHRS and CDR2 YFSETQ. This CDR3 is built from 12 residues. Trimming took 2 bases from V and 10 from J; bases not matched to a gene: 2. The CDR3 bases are TGCGCCAGCAGCTTAGTAGCGGGAGAGCAGTTCTTC. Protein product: CASSLVAGEQFF. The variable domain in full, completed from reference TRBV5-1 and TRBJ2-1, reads KAGVTQTPRYLIKTRGQQVTLSCSPISGHRSVSWYQQTPGQGLQFLFEYFSETQRNKGNFPGRFSGRQFSNSRSEMNVSTLELGDSALYLCASSLVAGEQFFGPGTRLTVL.

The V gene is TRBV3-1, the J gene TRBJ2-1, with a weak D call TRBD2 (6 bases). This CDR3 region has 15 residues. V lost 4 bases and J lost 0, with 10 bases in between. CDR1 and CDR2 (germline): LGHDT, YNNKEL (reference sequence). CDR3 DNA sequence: TGTGCCAGCAGCCCTCCGGGACTCTCCTACAATGAGCAGTTCTTC. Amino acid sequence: CASSPPGLSYNEQFF.

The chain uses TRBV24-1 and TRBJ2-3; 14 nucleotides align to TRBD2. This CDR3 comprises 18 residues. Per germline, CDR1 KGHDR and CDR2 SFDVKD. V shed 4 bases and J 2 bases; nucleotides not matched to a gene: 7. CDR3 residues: CATSDLGLAGANTDTQYF. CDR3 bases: TGTGCCACCAGTGACTTGGGACTAGCGGGGGCCAACACAGATACGCAGTATTTT.

DNA for the CDR3: TGCAGCGTTGAAAGTGGCCCGAGCTCCTACAATGAGCAGTTCTTC. It is translated as CSVESGPSSYNEQFF. J is TRBJ2-1 and V is TRBV29-1; unclear D gene. The CDR3 runs to 15 residues. CDR1 is SQVTM, CDR2 ANQGSEA, per germline. Deletions cut 2 bases from V and 0 bases from J, with 11 bases between.

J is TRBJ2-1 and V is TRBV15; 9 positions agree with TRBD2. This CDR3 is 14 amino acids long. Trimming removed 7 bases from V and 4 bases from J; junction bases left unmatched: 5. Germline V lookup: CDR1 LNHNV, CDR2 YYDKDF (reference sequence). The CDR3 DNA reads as TGTGCCACCATGTTCAGCGGGGGGTACAATGAGCAGTTCTTC. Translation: CATMFSGGYNEQFF.

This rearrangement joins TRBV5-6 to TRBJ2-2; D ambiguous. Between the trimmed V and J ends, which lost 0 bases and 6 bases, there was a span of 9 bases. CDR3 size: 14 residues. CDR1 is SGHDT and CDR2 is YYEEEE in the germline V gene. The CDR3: CASSLAIPSGELFF. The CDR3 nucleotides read TGTGCCAGCAGCTTGGCTATTCCCTCCGGGGAGCTGTTTTTT.

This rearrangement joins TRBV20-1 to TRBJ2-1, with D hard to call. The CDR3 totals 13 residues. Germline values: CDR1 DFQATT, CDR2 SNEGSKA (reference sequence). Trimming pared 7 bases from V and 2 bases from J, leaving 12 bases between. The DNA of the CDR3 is TGCAGTGTCCGACTTTACCCCTACAATGAGCAGTTCTTC. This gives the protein CSVRLYPYNEQFF.

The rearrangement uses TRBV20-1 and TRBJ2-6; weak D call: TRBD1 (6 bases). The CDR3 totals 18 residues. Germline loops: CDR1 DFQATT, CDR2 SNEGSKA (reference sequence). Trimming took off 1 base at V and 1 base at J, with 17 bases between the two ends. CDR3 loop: CSARGPRAGVSGANVLTF. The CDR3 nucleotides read TGCAGTGCTAGAGGTCCACGGGCAGGGGTATCTGGGGCCAACGTCCTGACTTTC.

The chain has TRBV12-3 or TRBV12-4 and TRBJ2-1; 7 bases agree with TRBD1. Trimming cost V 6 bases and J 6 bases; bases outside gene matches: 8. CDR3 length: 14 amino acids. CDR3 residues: CASRGTVASNEQFF. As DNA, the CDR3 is TGTGCCAGCAGGGGGACAGTAGCTTCCAATGAGCAGTTCTTC.

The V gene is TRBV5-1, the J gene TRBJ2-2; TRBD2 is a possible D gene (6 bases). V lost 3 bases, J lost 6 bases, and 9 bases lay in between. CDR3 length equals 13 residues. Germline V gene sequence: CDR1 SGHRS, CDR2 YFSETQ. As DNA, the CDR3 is TGCGCCAGCAGCTCGGGACTTGCCGGGGAGCTGTTTTTT. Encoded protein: CASSSGLAGELFF.

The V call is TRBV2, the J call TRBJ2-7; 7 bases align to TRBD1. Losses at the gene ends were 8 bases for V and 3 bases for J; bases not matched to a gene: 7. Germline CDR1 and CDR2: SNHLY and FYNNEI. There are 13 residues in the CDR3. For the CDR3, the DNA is TGTGCCAGCTGCCGGGACAGTCACTACGAGCAGTACTTC. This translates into CASCRDSHYEQYF.

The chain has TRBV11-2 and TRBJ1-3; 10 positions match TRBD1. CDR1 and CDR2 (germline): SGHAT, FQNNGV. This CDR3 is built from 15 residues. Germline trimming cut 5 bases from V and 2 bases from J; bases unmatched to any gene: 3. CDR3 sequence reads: CASSPTGGPGNTIYF. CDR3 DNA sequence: TGTGCCAGCAGCCCGACAGGGGGCCCTGGAAACACCATATATTTT.

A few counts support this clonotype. CDR3 nucleotides: TGCGCCAGCAGCCAAGGGGGGCCCCTCGAAAACAATGAGCAGTTCTTC. This translates into CASSQGGPLENNEQFF. The chain recombines TRBV4-3 with TRBJ2-1; tentative D call: TRBD1 (6 bases). Trimming took off 1 base at V and 5 bases at J, with 15 bases between the two ends. Germline V gene lookup returns CDR1 LGHNA and CDR2 YSLEER. The CDR3 has 16 amino acids.

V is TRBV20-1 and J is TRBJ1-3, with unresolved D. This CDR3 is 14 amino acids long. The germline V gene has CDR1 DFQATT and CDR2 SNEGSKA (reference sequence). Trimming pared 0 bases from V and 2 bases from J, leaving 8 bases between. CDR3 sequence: CSARDRYAGNTIYF. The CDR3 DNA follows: TGCAGTGCTAGAGACCGATACGCTGGAAACACCATATATTTT.

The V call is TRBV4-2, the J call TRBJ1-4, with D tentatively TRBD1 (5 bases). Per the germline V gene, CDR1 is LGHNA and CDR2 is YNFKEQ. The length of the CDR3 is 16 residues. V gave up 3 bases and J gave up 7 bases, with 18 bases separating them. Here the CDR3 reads CASSHPSGRLAEKLFF. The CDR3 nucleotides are TGTGCCAGCAGCCATCCATCGGGACGTTTGGCTGAAAAACTGTTTTTT.

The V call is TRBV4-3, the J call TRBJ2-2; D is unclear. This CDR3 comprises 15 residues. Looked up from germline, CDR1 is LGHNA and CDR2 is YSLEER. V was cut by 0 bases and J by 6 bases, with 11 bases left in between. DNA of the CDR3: TGCGCCAGCAGCCAAGATTCGGGTTTCGCCGGGGAGCTGTTTTTT. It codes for CASSQDSGFAGELFF.

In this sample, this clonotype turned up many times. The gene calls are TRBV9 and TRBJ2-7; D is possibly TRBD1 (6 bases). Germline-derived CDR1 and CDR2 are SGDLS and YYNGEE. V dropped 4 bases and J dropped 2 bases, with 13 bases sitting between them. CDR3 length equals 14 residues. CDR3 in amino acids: CASSKQGSAYEQYF. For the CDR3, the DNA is TGTGCCAGCAGCAAACAGGGATCGGCCTACGAGCAGTACTTC.

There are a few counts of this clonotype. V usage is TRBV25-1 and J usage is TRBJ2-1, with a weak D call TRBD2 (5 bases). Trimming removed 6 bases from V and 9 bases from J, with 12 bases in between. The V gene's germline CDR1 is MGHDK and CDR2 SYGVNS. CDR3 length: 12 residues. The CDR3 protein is CASRLEGGEQFF. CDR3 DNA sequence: TGTGCCAGCAGACTAGAGGGTGGTGAGCAGTTCTTC. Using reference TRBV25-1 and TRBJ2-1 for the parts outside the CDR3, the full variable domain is EADIYQTPRYLVIGTGKKITLECSQTMGHDKMYWYQQDPGMELHLIHYSYGVNSTEKGDLSSESTVSRIRTEHFPLTLESARPSHTSQYLCASRLEGGEQFFGPGTRLTVL.